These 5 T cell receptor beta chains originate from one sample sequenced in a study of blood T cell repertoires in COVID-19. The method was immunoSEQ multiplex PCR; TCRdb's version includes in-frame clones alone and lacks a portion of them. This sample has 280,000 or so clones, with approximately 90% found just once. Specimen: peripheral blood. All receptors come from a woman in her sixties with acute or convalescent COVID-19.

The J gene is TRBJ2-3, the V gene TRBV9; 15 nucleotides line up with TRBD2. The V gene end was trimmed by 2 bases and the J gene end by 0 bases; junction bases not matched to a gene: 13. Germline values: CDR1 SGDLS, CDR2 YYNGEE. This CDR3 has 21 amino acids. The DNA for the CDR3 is TGTGCCAGCAGCGTCGCACCCGGGACTAGCGGGGGGTCTACTAGCACAGATACGCAGTATTTT. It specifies CASSVAPGTSGGSTSTDTQYF.

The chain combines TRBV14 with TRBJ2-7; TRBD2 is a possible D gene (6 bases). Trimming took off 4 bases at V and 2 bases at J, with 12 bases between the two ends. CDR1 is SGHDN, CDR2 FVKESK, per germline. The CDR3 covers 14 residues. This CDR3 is CASSLRDGPYEQYF. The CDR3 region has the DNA TGTGCCAGCAGCCTGCGGGACGGGCCCTACGAGCAGTACTTC.

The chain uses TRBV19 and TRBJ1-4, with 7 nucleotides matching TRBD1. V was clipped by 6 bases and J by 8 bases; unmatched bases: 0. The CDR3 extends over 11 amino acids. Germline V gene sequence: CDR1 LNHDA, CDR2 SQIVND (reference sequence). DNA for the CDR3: TGTGCCAGTAGGGACAGGGAAAAACTGTTTTTT. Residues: CASRDREKLFF.

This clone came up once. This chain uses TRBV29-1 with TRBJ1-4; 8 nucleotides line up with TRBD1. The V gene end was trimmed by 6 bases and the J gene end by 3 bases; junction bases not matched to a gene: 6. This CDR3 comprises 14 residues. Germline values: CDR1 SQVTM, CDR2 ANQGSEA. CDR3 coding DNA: TGCAGCGTCTCAGGGGGCAGACCTAATGAAAAACTGTTTTTT. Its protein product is CSVSGGRPNEKLFF. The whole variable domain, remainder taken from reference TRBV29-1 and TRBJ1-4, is SAVISQKPSRDICQRGTSLTIQCQVDSQVTMMFWYRQQPGQSLTLIATANQGSEATYESGFVIDKFPISRPNLTFSTLTVSNMSPEDSSIYLCSVSGGRPNEKLFFGSGTQLSVL.

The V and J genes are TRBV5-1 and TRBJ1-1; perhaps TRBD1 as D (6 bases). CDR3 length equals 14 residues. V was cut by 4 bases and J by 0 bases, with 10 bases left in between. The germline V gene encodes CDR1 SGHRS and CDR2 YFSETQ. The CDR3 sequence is CASSIRDMNTEAFF. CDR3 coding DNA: TGCGCCAGCAGCATCCGGGACATGAACACTGAAGCTTTCTTT.